These 27 T cell receptor beta chains were sequenced from one sample in a study of control samples from healthy donors and cancer patients. Produced via immunoSEQ multiplex PCR; TCRdb's table is partial and in-frame only. The sample lists roughly 63,000 clones, 90% occurring once. The sample was PBMCs. The origin of the receptors is a man in his sixties with colorectal cancer.

The V call is TRBV11-3, the J call TRBJ1-1; D gene uncertain. This CDR3 has 12 amino acids. V was pared by 7 bases and J by 7 bases, with 13 bases between. The germline gives CDR1 SGHNT, CDR2 YENEEA. The CDR3 region is CASTKGSNEAFF. The CDR3 DNA follows: TGTGCCAGCACCAAGGGCAGTAATGAAGCTTTCTTT.

This clone occurred once. The rearrangement joins TRBV19 to TRBJ2-2; 13 nucleotides align to TRBD2. The CDR3 contains 17 residues. V was pared by 5 bases and J by 5 bases, with 8 bases of the junction left unmatched. The germline V gene has CDR1 LNHDA and CDR2 SQIVND (reference sequence). The chain's CDR3 is CASSRTSGGRVTGELFF. In nucleotides, the CDR3 is TGTGCCAGTAGTCGGACTAGCGGGGGCCGGGTGACCGGGGAGCTGTTTTTT.

The gene calls are TRBV10-1 and TRBJ2-5, with TRBD1 as a possible D gene (6 bases). V dropped 1 base and J dropped 1 base, with 13 bases sitting between them. The CDR3 length is 16 residues. From germline, CDR1 is WNHNN and CDR2 SYGVQD (reference sequence). The CDR3: CASSEWSGVAQETQYF. As DNA, the CDR3 is TGCGCCAGCAGTGAGTGGTCAGGGGTTGCCCAAGAGACCCAGTACTTC.

The chain joins TRBV9 to TRBJ1-1; no firm D call. CDR3 size: 13 residues. The V end lost 0 bases, the J end lost 6 bases, and 9 bases lay between the germline ends. CDR1 and CDR2 from the germline V gene are SGDLS and YYNGEE. CDR3 region: CASSVGDGAEAFF. The CDR3 nucleotides are TGTGCCAGCAGCGTAGGGGATGGCGCTGAAGCTTTCTTT.

The rearrangement joins TRBV7-8 to TRBJ2-3; 10 bases fit TRBD2. With V trimmed by 1 base and J by 2 bases, 9 bases remained unmatched. Germline V CDR1 and CDR2: SGHVS, FQNEAQ. The CDR3 is 18 amino acids. The CDR3 loop is CASSLVSGGARVTDTQYF. CDR3 coding DNA: TGTGCCAGCAGCTTAGTGAGCGGGGGGGCTCGGGTCACAGATACGCAGTATTTT.

The chain couples TRBV5-1 to TRBJ1-4, with TRBD1 matching over 7 bases. Germline CDR1 and CDR2: SGHRS and YFSETQ. The V and J ends lost 7 bases and 5 bases, in that order; junction bases with no gene match: 5. The CDR3 extends over 13 amino acids. The CDR3 DNA follows: TGCGCCAGCGCGACAGGGCCAAATGAAAAACTGTTTTTT. This translates into CASATGPNEKLFF.

This sequence joins TRBV19 and TRBJ1-5; possibly TRBD1 for D (5 bases). CDR1 and CDR2 (germline): LNHDA, SQIVND (reference sequence). The CDR3 is 14 residues long. V was pared by 5 bases and J by 3 bases, with 11 bases between. CDR3 sequence: CASSFTGYNQPQHF. CDR3 coding DNA: TGTGCCAGTAGTTTCACAGGCTACAATCAGCCCCAGCATTTT.

This chain links TRBV6-5 with TRBJ1-5; possibly TRBD1 for D (5 bases). The CDR3 runs to 14 residues. In germline, CDR1 is MNHEY, CDR2 SVGAGI. Trimming removed 6 bases from V and 3 bases from J, with 12 bases in between. Here the CDR3 DNA reads TGTGCCAGCAGGCGGGGGGGGGACAATCAGCCCCAGCATTTT. Its translation: CASRRGGDNQPQHF.

This rearrangement joins TRBV3-1 (or the pseudogene TRBV3-2) to TRBJ1-5; 7 nucleotides align to TRBD1. V lost 1 base and J lost 2; bases outside the gene matches: 5. The germline gives CDR1 LGHDT, CDR2 YNNKEL (reference sequence). The CDR3 runs 16 residues. The CDR3 region is CASSQGAGGGNQPQHF. In DNA form, the CDR3 reads TGTGCCAGCAGCCAAGGAGCAGGGGGTGGCAATCAGCCCCAGCATTTT.

This chain links TRBV6-6 with TRBJ2-3, with D hard to call. CDR1 is MNHNY, CDR2 SVGAGI, per germline (reference sequence). CDR3 length: 12 residues. V lost 5 bases and J 4 bases, leaving 7 bases between the germline ends. The chain's CDR3 is CASSAPPDTQYF. The CDR3, as DNA: TGTGCCAGCAGTGCCCCCCCAGATACGCAGTATTTT.

J is TRBJ2-2 and V is TRBV19; D possibly uses TRBD1 or TRBD2 (5 bases each). Trimming stripped 7 bases from V and 4 bases from J, with 19 bases between. Germline lookup yields CDR1 LNHDA and CDR2 SQIVND (reference sequence). This CDR3 spans 16 amino acids. CDR3 bases: TGTGCCAGTACCCTCACCGAGGGACGGACCACCGGGGAGCTGTTTTTT. Residues: CASTLTEGRTTGELFF.

In this sample, this clone turned up once. The rearrangement joins TRBV4-1 to TRBJ2-5; weak D call: TRBD2 (6 bases). Germline V gives CDR1 MGHRA, CDR2 YSYEKL. The CDR3 covers 17 residues. Trimming stripped 8 bases from V and 3 bases from J, with 25 bases between. DNA of the CDR3: TGCGCCAGCTCCGCCCTCCCCCCGGGCGGGGCGAAAGAGACCCAGTACTTC. Translated: CASSALPPGGAKETQYF.

The CDR3 nucleotides are TGTGCCAGCAGGGGCGGGGGAGAAGAGACCCAGTACTTC. As protein: CASRGGGEETQYF. V usage is TRBV7-9 and J usage is TRBJ2-5, with 7 bases lining up with TRBD2. CDR1 and CDR2 from the germline V gene are SEHNR and FQNEAQ (reference sequence). CDR3 length: 13 residues. With 6 bases clipped from V and 3 bases from J, the junction kept 4 bases outside the gene matches.

This rearrangement joins TRBV30 to TRBJ1-3; 9 bases are a match to TRBD1. CDR1 GTSNPN and CDR2 SVGIG come from the germline V gene (reference sequence). V was clipped by 3 bases and J by 6 bases; unmatched bases: 9. The CDR3 extends over 15 amino acids. CDR3 amino acids: CAWRPLRDRVNTIYF. The DNA of the CDR3 is TGTGCCTGGAGGCCCCTCCGGGACAGGGTAAACACCATATATTTT.

This clone occurred once. J is TRBJ1-6 and V is TRBV2, with D hard to call. V was trimmed by 3 bases and J by 9 bases, leaving 9 bases between them. The CDR3 contains 13 residues. Germline CDR1 reads SNHLY; CDR2 reads FYNNEI. This CDR3 reads CASSDSTLSPLHF. The CDR3 DNA sequence: TGTGCCAGCAGTGACAGTACACTTTCACCCCTCCACTTT.

This clone was detected once. This chain links TRBV28 with TRBJ1-6; TRBD1 might be the D (6 bases). The germline V and J ends were trimmed by 10 bases and 6 bases, with 13 bases remaining between them. Germline CDR1 MDHEN, CDR2 SYDVKM. The CDR3 length is 13 residues. The CDR3: CATITGFNSPLHF. The DNA of the CDR3 is TGTGCCACTATAACAGGGTTTAATTCACCCCTCCACTTT.

The CDR3: CASSQALEGLLKFF. The CDR3 coding sequence is TGTGCCAGCAGCCAAGCATTGGAGGGACTCCTCAAATTCTTC. The V gene is TRBV4-2, the J gene TRBJ2-1, with D maybe TRBD2 (6 bases). Germline loops: CDR1 LGHNA, CDR2 YNFKEQ. Trimming stripped 1 base from V and 16 bases from J, with 20 bases between. The CDR3 extends over 14 amino acids.

CDR3 DNA: TGTGCCAGCAGCCCATTGACAGGGGGTTTGTCTGGGGCCAACGTCCTGACTTTC. Protein: CASSPLTGGLSGANVLTF. The rearrangement links TRBV3-1 (or the pseudogene TRBV3-2) to TRBJ2-6; TRBD1 matches 9 bases. Germline-derived CDR1 and CDR2 are LGHDT and YNNKEL (reference sequence). This CDR3 has 18 residues. V lost 4 bases, J lost 1 base, and 8 bases stayed unmatched.

The chain is built from TRBV7-3 and TRBJ2-1, with D maybe TRBD2 (5 bases). This CDR3 is 15 amino acids long. Germline values: CDR1 SGHTA, CDR2 FQGTGA. The germline V and J ends were trimmed by 5 bases and 6 bases, with 17 bases remaining between them. For the CDR3, the DNA is TGTGCCAGCAGCCAGGACGGAGGAATCGGCAATGAGCAGTTCTTC. Translated, it gives CASSQDGGIGNEQFF. The full variable domain, completed using reference TRBV7-3 and TRBJ2-1, is GAGVSQTPSNKVTEKGKYVELRCDPISGHTALYWYRQSLGQGPEFLIYFQGTGAADDSGLPNDRFFAVRPEGSVSTLKIQRTERGDSAVYLCASSQDGGIGNEQFFGPGTRLTVL.

This clone was recorded once. The chain combines TRBV4-1 with TRBJ2-7, with D hard to call. CDR1 and CDR2 (germline): MGHRA, YSYEKL. This CDR3 region has 14 residues. V lost 2 bases to trimming and J lost 0 bases, with 8 bases between them. The CDR3 reads CASSQNTNSYEQYF. The CDR3 bases are TGCGCCAGCAGCCAAAACACTAACTCCTACGAGCAGTACTTC.

This clone appeared once. The V gene is TRBV6-1, the J gene TRBJ1-5; possible D gene TRBD1, 5 bases. Trimming stripped 1 base from V and 2 bases from J, with 6 bases between. In germline, CDR1 is MNHNS, CDR2 SASEGT. CDR3 length equals 14 residues. The CDR3: CASSEVGGNQPQHF. DNA of the CDR3: TGTGCCAGCAGTGAAGTAGGGGGCAATCAGCCCCAGCATTTT.

The chain couples TRBV7-2 to TRBJ2-1; TRBD1 might be the D (6 bases). This CDR3 is 16 amino acids long. Germline CDR1 is SGHTA and CDR2 is FQGNSA. The V and J ends lost 4 bases and 0 bases respectively, with 13 bases between them. CDR3 nucleotides: TGTGCCAGCAGCTCGCAGACAGGCACCTCCTACAATGAGCAGTTCTTC. It codes for CASSSQTGTSYNEQFF.

The chain recombines TRBV2 with TRBJ2-3; tentatively, D is TRBD2 (6 bases). V was clipped by 6 bases and J by 4 bases, with 14 bases between them. Germline CDR1 reads SNHLY; CDR2 reads FYNNEI. There are 14 residues in the CDR3. Written as DNA, the CDR3 is TGTGCCAGCAGGGCCGGGACTGGAGCAGATACGCAGTATTTT. Amino acid sequence: CASRAGTGADTQYF.

The V call is TRBV13, the J call TRBJ2-1; 8 bases agree with TRBD2. V lost 4 bases and J lost 0; bases outside the gene matches: 2. The length of the CDR3 is 15 residues. Germline lookup yields CDR1 PRHDT and CDR2 FYEKMQ (reference sequence). CDR3 sequence: CASSSSGLSYNEQFF. The DNA of the CDR3 is TGTGCCAGCAGCTCTAGCGGGCTCTCCTACAATGAGCAGTTCTTC.

This chain joins TRBV6-2 or TRBV6-3 and TRBJ2-7; 13 positions match TRBD2. This CDR3 comprises 18 residues. The V and J ends lost 6 bases and 7 bases, in that order; junction bases with no gene match: 18. Per germline, CDR1 MNHEY and CDR2 SVGEGT. The CDR3 protein is CASSPPGLAGTLTGEQYF. As DNA, the CDR3 is TGTGCCAGCAGCCCTCCGGGACTAGCGGGGACTCTCACGGGTGAGCAGTACTTC.

V and J are TRBV5-6 and TRBJ1-3, with a possible D match to TRBD1 (5 bases). The V end was cut by 1 base, the J end by 2 bases, with 13 bases between. Germline V lookup: CDR1 SGHDT, CDR2 YYEEEE. The CDR3 runs 16 residues. The CDR3: CASSLLRGQPGNTIYF. The CDR3 DNA sequence: TGTGCCAGCAGCTTGTTGAGGGGCCAGCCTGGAAACACCATATATTTT. The variable domain in full, with the rest retrieved from reference TRBV5-6 and TRBJ1-3, is DAGVTQSPTHLIKTRGQQVTLRCSPKSGHDTVSWYQQALGQGPQFIFQYYEEEERQRGNFPDRFSGHQFPNYSSELNVNALLLGDSALYLCASSLLRGQPGNTIYFGEGSWLTVV.

V usage is TRBV7-3 and J usage is TRBJ2-3; 7 nucleotides align to TRBD2. Germline V gene sequence: CDR1 SGHTA, CDR2 FQGTGA. The V gene end was trimmed by 4 bases and the J gene end by 1 base; junction bases not matched to a gene: 2. The CDR3 consists of 14 residues. Here the CDR3 reads CASSSGGGTDTQYF. DNA for the CDR3: TGTGCCAGCAGCTCGGGGGGAGGCACAGATACGCAGTATTTT. Together with reference TRBV7-3 and TRBJ2-3, the CDR3 gives the full variable domain: GAGVSQTPSNKVTEKGKYVELRCDPISGHTALYWYRQSLGQGPEFLIYFQGTGAADDSGLPNDRFFAVRPEGSVSTLKIQRTERGDSAVYLCASSSGGGTDTQYFGPGTRLTVL.